This passage covers 5 T cell receptor beta chains from one sample sequenced in a study of immune heterogeneity within non-small cell lung tumors (dated 2018 in TCRdb). The data were produced on a HiSeq X Ten. The TCR beta CDR3 region was amplified with a multiplex PCR system whose first round of roughly 11 cycles used 32 V-gene forward primers and 13 J-gene reverse primers. Using fastp trimming at Q25 and MiXCR clonotype assembly, TCRdb reanalyzed the public sequencing data and kept in-frame beta chains. Each entry is one CDR3 protein sequence, shown with its most common DNA and genes. The sample table shows about 22,000 distinct CDR3 sequences, and about 30% are seen once. In total, the top ten clones hold roughly 3.5% of the sample. The TCR template was genomic DNA extracted from bulk tumor tissue, and 450 to 750 ng of gDNA was amplified for each sample. During surgery, several biopsies were collected from each primary tumor and placed as far from one another as possible within the tumor mass. The study cohort was described as untreated, and the patients were newly diagnosed NSCLC cases having curative surgery.

Specimen: lung tumor tissue. Receptors were obtained from a man aged 40-55 years with non-small cell lung cancer.

There are a few counts of this clonotype. The chain is built from TRBV19 and TRBJ2-1; D assignment may be TRBD1 or TRBD2 (5 bases each). Deletions cut 5 bases from V and 9 bases from J, with 20 bases between. Germline assignment: CDR1 LNHDA and CDR2 SQIVND (reference sequence). The CDR3 covers 15 residues. The DNA of the CDR3 is TGTGCCAGTAGTGGGGGTGGGAGTTGGGTTGCTGAGCAGTTCTTC. This codes for CASSGGGSWVAEQFF. The variable domain in full, with the rest retrieved from reference TRBV19 and TRBJ2-1, is DGGITQSPKYLFRKEGQNVTLSCEQNLNHDAMYWYRQDPGQGLRLIYYSQIVNDFQKGDIAEGYSVSREKKESFPLTVTSAQKNPTAFYLCASSGGGSWVAEQFFGPGTRLTVL.

As to this clonotype: A read error may account for a junction end that differs from germline. The rearrangement uses TRBV12-3 or TRBV12-4 and TRBJ2-7, with D uncertain. This CDR3 has 14 amino acids. CDR3 loop: CASSFARLSYEQYF. CDR3 DNA: TGTGCCAGTAGTTTTGCCAGGCTTTCCTACGAGCAGTACTTC.

This CDR3 reads CASSEDRGRQTGELFF. As DNA, the CDR3 is TGTGCCAGCAGCGAAGACAGGGGGCGCCAGACCGGGGAGCTGTTTTTT. The chain joins TRBV7-9 to TRBJ2-2; 10 bases are a match to TRBD1. Germline V lookup: CDR1 SEHNR, CDR2 FQNEAQ (reference sequence). Trimming at V came to 5 bases and at J to 5 bases, leaving 8 bases not matched to a gene. The CDR3 runs to 16 residues.

This sequence joins TRBV5-6 and TRBJ2-7, with 10 bases matching TRBD2. V lost 3 bases and J lost 4; bases outside the gene matches: 13. The CDR3 length is 17 residues. Germline lookup yields CDR1 SGHDT and CDR2 YYEEEE. This CDR3 reads CASSSLTIAGGRYEQYF. In DNA form, the CDR3 reads TGTGCCAGCAGCTCCCTGACTATAGCGGGAGGACGGTACGAGCAGTACTTC. The full variable domain, completed using reference TRBV5-6 and TRBJ2-7, is DAGVTQSPTHLIKTRGQQVTLRCSPKSGHDTVSWYQQALGQGPQFIFQYYEEEERQRGNFPDRFSGHQFPNYSSELNVNALLLGDSALYLCASSSLTIAGGRYEQYFGPGTRLTVT.

Notes on this clonotype: A much larger clone lies one base from this, so it may be a read error. The chain links TRBV2 to TRBJ1-4; possibly TRBD1 for D (6 bases). CDR3 length: 15 amino acids. Germline V lookup: CDR1 SNHLY, CDR2 FYNNEI. CDR3: CASSAMGGAAEKLIF. The CDR3 nucleotides read TGTGCCAGCAGCGCAATGGGGGGCGCAGCTGAAAAACTGATTTTT.